The 19 T cell receptor beta chains reported below all come from one sample, sequenced in a study of T cells after yellow fever vaccination. TCRdb reprocessed the 5' RACE reads via MiXCR and lists one record per CDR3 protein. Here the sample spans 500,000 to 650,000 distinct CDR3 sequences, about a sixth being singletons. The material sequenced was PBMCs, taken less than 6 days after the first yellow fever vaccination. The receptors shown here come from a man aged 18 to 30 who received the YFV17D yellow fever vaccine.

V gene TRBV7-2 combines with J gene TRBJ1-6, with TRBD1 identical over 7 bases. CDR1 and CDR2 (germline): SGHTA, FQGNSA. The CDR3 contains 14 residues. The J segment lost 10 bases and the V segment lost 5 bases, leaving 8 bases of the junction unmatched. CDR3 sequence reads: CASSPQTGYSPLHF. The CDR3 nucleotides read TGTGCCAGCAGCCCCCAGACAGGGTACTCACCCCTCCACTTT. The variable domain in full, with the rest retrieved from reference TRBV7-2 and TRBJ1-6, is GAGVSQSPSNKVTEKGKDVELRCDPISGHTALYWYRQSLGQGLEFLIYFQGNSAPDKSGLPSDRFSAERTGGSVSTLTIQRTQQEDSAVYLCASSPQTGYSPLHFGNGTRLTVT.

This clonotype appeared a few times. The gene calls are TRBV4-1 and TRBJ2-3, with D perhaps TRBD2 (5 bases). Germline V CDR1 and CDR2: MGHRA, YSYEKL. The V end was cut by 6 bases, the J end by 9 bases, with 19 bases between. The length of the CDR3 is 14 residues. The DNA of the CDR3 is TGCGCCAGCAGTCTTGCCGGGGTCCGGAGGACGCAGTATTTT. Residues: CASSLAGVRRTQYF.

The chain employs TRBV4-3 and TRBJ2-7; 9 bases match TRBD2. Germline loops: CDR1 LGHNA, CDR2 YSLEER. This CDR3 is built from 16 residues. The V gene end was trimmed by 0 bases and the J gene end by 3 bases; junction bases not matched to a gene: 6. DNA for the CDR3: TGCGCCAGCAGCCAAGACTGGGGACTAGCCCGCTACGAGCAGTACTTC. It codes for CASSQDWGLARYEQYF.

Only a few counts were recorded for this clonotype. This chain joins TRBV7-6 and TRBJ2-3, with a tentative D call TRBD2 (6 bases). From germline, CDR1 is SGHVS and CDR2 FNYEAQ. This CDR3 is 15 amino acids long. The germline V and J ends were trimmed by 5 bases and 2 bases, with 14 bases remaining between them. The CDR3 loop is CASSPYSGNTDTQYF. CDR3 coding DNA: TGTGCCAGCAGCCCCTATAGCGGAAACACAGATACGCAGTATTTT.

This clonotype came up a few times. This rearrangement joins TRBV5-1 to TRBJ2-1, with D possibly being TRBD2 (5 bases). The germline V gene has CDR1 SGHRS and CDR2 YFSETQ. The V and J ends lost 4 bases and 5 bases respectively, with 19 bases between them. This CDR3 has 16 amino acids. For the CDR3, the DNA is TGCGCCAGCAGCCGACTATCTCTAGGTACCCACAATGAGCAGTTCTTC. Translated, it gives CASSRLSLGTHNEQFF.

On this clonotype itself: A much more abundant neighbour one base away suggests this may be a read error. The chain joins TRBV20-1 to TRBJ2-3, with a possible D match to TRBD1 (6 bases). V was cut by 5 bases and J by 5 bases, with 23 bases left in between. The CDR3 loop spans 16 amino acids. Germline V CDR1 and CDR2: DFQATT, SNEGSKA (reference sequence). The CDR3: CSAPHRVGWVIDTQYF. The CDR3 nucleotides are TGCAGTGCTCCCCACAGGGTGGGATGGGTGATAGATACGCAGTATTTT.

The V call is TRBV6-2 or TRBV6-3, the J call TRBJ1-5, with 11 bases matching TRBD1. CDR1 MNHEY and CDR2 SVGEGT come from the germline V gene. The CDR3 spans 16 residues. The V gene end was trimmed by 5 bases and the J gene end by 6 bases; junction bases not matched to a gene: 9. CDR3 DNA sequence: TGTGCCAGCAGTGTAACCGGGACAGGGGGTCGTCAGCCCCAGCATTTT. Translated, it gives CASSVTGTGGRQPQHF.

The V call is TRBV7-2, the J call TRBJ2-1; 11 nucleotides align to TRBD2. This CDR3 comprises 17 residues. Germline-derived CDR1 and CDR2 are SGHTA and FQGNSA. With V trimmed by 2 bases and J by 9 bases, 12 bases remained unmatched. CDR3 residues: CASSLHRVSGGAGEQFF. The CDR3 region has the DNA TGTGCCAGCAGCTTACATAGGGTTAGCGGGGGGGCTGGTGAGCAGTTCTTC.

V gene TRBV3-1 combines with J gene TRBJ2-5, with 8 bases aligning to TRBD2. J lost 2 bases, V lost 1 base, and 12 bases had no gene match. There are 18 residues in the CDR3. The germline gives CDR1 LGHDT, CDR2 YNNKEL (reference sequence). This CDR3 reads CASSQVRGGRGEQETQYF. In nucleotides, the CDR3 is TGTGCCAGCAGCCAAGTGAGGGGGGGGCGGGGGGAACAAGAGACCCAGTACTTC.

In its sample, this clonotype was seen a few times. J is TRBJ2-7 and V is TRBV12-1; the D call in the table, TRBD1, was not verified against the DNA. TRBV12-1 is recorded as a pseudogene. This CDR3 contains 16 residues. The CDR3: CASSSDRAFTPYEQYV. CDR3 bases: TGTGCCAGCAGCTCCGACAGGGCCTTTACCCCCTACGAGCAGTACGTC.

Only a few counts were recorded for this clonotype. This chain joins TRBV6-2 or TRBV6-3 and TRBJ2-7; 7 nucleotides match TRBD1. The CDR3 covers 15 residues. J gave up 5 bases and V 0 bases, and 7 bases lay outside the gene matches. Germline assignment: CDR1 MNHEY and CDR2 SVGEGT. The CDR3 loop reads CASSYSNQGVHEQYV. The DNA for the CDR3 is TGTGCCAGCAGTTACTCGAACCAGGGGGTCCACGAGCAGTACGTC.

Many counts were recorded for this clonotype. The V call is TRBV12-3 or TRBV12-4, the J call TRBJ2-5; no clear D gene. The CDR3 consists of 11 residues. Trimming cost V 5 bases and J 5 bases, with 6 bases left between them. DNA of the CDR3: TGTGCCAGCAGTGCCAGGGAGACCCAGTACTTC. Amino acid sequence: CASSARETQYF.

In this sample, this clonotype turned up a few times. The rearrangement joins TRBV20-1 to TRBJ2-7; maybe TRBD2 (5 bases). CDR1 and CDR2 from the germline V gene are DFQATT and SNEGSKA (reference sequence). Trimming took off 6 bases at V and 2 bases at J, with 11 bases between the two ends. The CDR3 runs to 12 residues. The CDR3 protein is CSAVGEAYEQYV. As DNA, the CDR3 is TGCAGTGCCGTCGGGGAAGCCTACGAGCAGTACGTC.

The chain combines TRBV2 with TRBJ2-5; D call uncertain. V dropped 6 bases and J dropped 2 bases, with 13 bases sitting between them. The CDR3 spans 14 residues. Germline V gene data show CDR1 as SNHLY and CDR2 as FYNNEI. The CDR3 spells CASSPAMAQETQYF. The CDR3 DNA is TGTGCCAGCAGCCCTGCTATGGCTCAAGAGACCCAGTACTTC.

The CDR3 bases are TGTGCCAGTAGTATCTCAGGGGCCGGTCAGCCCCAGCATTTT. It yields the protein CASSISGAGQPQHF. V is TRBV19 and J is TRBJ1-5, with D perhaps matching TRBD1 (6 bases). There are 14 residues in the CDR3. V shed 3 bases and J shed 6 bases, with 12 bases lying between them. Per the germline V gene, CDR1 is LNHDA and CDR2 is SQIVND (reference sequence).

This clonotype came up a few times. The gene calls are TRBV5-1 and TRBJ2-3; D is unclear. V was pared by 1 base and J by 5 bases, with 11 bases between. The V gene's germline CDR1 is SGHRS and CDR2 YFSETQ. This CDR3 region has 14 residues. CDR3 in amino acids: CASSLTVQVDTQYF. DNA of the CDR3: TGCGCCAGCAGCTTGACTGTTCAGGTAGATACGCAGTATTTT.

This clonotype has a handful of counts. The chain uses TRBV5-1 and TRBJ2-7; 10 positions agree with TRBD2. V shed 0 bases, J shed 2 bases, and the junction held 5 bases outside the gene matches. The CDR3 runs 16 residues. Germline values: CDR1 SGHRS, CDR2 YFSETQ. In nucleotides, the CDR3 is TGCGCCAGCAGCTTGGCACGGACTAGCGGAACCTACGAGCAGTACTTC. As protein: CASSLARTSGTYEQYF.

This clonotype was picked up a small number of times. This chain links TRBV30 with TRBJ2-2, with D hard to call. With 4 bases removed from V and 1 base from J, the gap between germline ends came to 10 bases. This CDR3 contains 14 residues. Germline CDR1 GTSNPN, CDR2 SVGIG (reference sequence). The CDR3 loop reads CAWTLRWNTGELFF. The DNA for the CDR3 is TGTGCCTGGACTCTACGGTGGAACACCGGGGAGCTGTTTTTT.

This clonotype was counted between two and nine times. The chain employs TRBV5-1 and TRBJ2-1, with D possibly called TRBD1 or TRBD2 (6 bases each). CDR3 length: 17 amino acids. Trimming left V 5 bases short and J 5 bases short, with 23 bases between. CDR1 is SGHRS, CDR2 YFSETQ, per germline. Written as DNA, the CDR3 is TGCGCCAGCAGGCCCTCTCGGTTACAGGGCGGGAACAATGAGCAGTTCTTC. Encoded protein: CASRPSRLQGGNNEQFF.